The entry that follows covers one T cell receptor beta chain sequence. V was shortened by 2 bases and J by 2 bases, with 15 bases between the two germline ends. The CDR3 sequence is 16 residues long. Per germline, CDR1 KGHSH and CDR2 LQKENI. The assay was immunoSEQ multiplex PCR, and TCRdb's table has in-frame clones only and misses some. The sample lists under 80,000 clones, 85% seen once, with under 6% in the top ten. These data are taken from a study of blood T cell repertoires in COVID-19. The sample comprised peripheral blood. The TCR sequence derives from a man between 65 and 80 years old with acute or convalescent COVID-19. This chain links TRBV18 with TRBJ1-2, with a possible D match to TRBD1 (6 bases). CDR3 amino acids: CASSPSAGVANYGYTF. The CDR3 nucleotides are TGTGCCAGCTCACCATCGGCAGGGGTTGCGAACTATGGCTACACCTTC.